What follows are 3 T cell receptor beta chains derived from one specimen sequenced in a study of spatial heterogeneity in lung cancer. TCRdb used MiXCR to reprocess the 5' RACE reads, holding one entry per CDR3 protein. Of fewer than 15,000 distinct CDR3 sequences listed, 3.5% to 4% are singletons. The sample's time point: sample taken at primary tumor resection. Sequenced material: PBMCs, taken at surgery. These receptors all stem from a male donor with early-stage non-small cell lung cancer.

By share, this clonotype ranks as medium-sized. The chain combines TRBV28 with TRBJ2-3; D gene unclear. V was cut by 7 bases and J by 0 bases, with 14 bases left in between. The CDR3 runs to 15 residues. Germline CDR1 MDHEN, CDR2 SYDVKM. The CDR3 spells CASTYSVASTDTQYF. The CDR3, as DNA: TGTGCCAGCACGTATTCGGTCGCTAGCACAGATACGCAGTATTTT.

This clonotype was found many times. DNA of the CDR3: TGTGCCACCAGCACGGCTAGCGGGAGGGCCGAGACCCAGTACTTC. The encoded protein is CATSTASGRAETQYF. V gene TRBV15 combines with J gene TRBJ2-5; 12 bases are shared with TRBD2. This CDR3 has 15 residues. V shed 4 bases and J 5 bases; nucleotides not matched to a gene: 5. The germline gives CDR1 LNHNV, CDR2 YYDKDF (reference sequence).

This clonotype was detected ten times or more. The chain joins TRBV2 to TRBJ1-4; D is ambiguous. Germline V lookup: CDR1 SNHLY, CDR2 FYNNEI. V lost 5 bases and J lost 7, with 14 bases in between. The CDR3 consists of 14 residues. The DNA for the CDR3 is TGTGCCAGCAGTTCAGGATTGTTCTCTGAAAAACTGTTTTTT. This translates into CASSSGLFSEKLFF.